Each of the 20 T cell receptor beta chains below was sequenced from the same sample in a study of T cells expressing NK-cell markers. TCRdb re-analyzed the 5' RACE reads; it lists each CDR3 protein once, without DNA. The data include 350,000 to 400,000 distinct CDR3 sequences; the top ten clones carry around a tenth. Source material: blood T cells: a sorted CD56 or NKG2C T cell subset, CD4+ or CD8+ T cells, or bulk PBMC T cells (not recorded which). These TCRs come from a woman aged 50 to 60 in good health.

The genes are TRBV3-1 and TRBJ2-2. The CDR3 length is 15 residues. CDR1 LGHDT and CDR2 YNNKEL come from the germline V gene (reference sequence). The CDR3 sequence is CASSQGLANTGELFF. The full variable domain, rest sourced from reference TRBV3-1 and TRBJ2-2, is DTAVSQTPKYLVTQMGNDKSIKCEQNLGHDTMYWYKQDSKKFLKIMFSYNNKELIINETVPNRFSPKSPDKAHLNLHINSLELGDSAVYFCASSQGLANTGELFFGEGSRLTVL.

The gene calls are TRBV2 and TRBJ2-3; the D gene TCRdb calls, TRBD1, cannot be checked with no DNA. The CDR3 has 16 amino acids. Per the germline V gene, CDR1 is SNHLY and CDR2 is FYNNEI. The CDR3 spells CASDLAPNRTQDTQYF.

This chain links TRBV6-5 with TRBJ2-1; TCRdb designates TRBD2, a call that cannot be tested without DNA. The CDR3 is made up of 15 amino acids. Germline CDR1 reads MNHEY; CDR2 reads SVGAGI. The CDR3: CASSYGGRARDEQFF.

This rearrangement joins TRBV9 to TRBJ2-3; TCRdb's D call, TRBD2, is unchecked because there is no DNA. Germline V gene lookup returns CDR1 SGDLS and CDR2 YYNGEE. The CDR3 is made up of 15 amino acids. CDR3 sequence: CASSATAGGADTQYF.

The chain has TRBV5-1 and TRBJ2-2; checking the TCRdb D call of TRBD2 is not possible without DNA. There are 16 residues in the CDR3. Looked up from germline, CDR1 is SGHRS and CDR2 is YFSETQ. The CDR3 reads CASSQRSSAVAGELFF.

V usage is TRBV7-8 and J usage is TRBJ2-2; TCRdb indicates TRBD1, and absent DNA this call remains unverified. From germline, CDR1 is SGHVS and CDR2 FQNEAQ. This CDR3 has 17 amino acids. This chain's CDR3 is CASSHPRSGPNTGELFF.

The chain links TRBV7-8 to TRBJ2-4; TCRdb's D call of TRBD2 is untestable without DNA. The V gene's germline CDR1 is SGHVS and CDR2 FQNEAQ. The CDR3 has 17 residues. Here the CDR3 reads CASSLAVAGGAKNIQYF. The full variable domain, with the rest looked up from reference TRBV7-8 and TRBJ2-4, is GAGVSQSPRYKVAKRGQDVALRCDPISGHVSLFWYQQALGQGPEFLTYFQNEAQLDKSGLPSDRFFAERPEGSVSTLKIQRTQQEDSAVYLCASSLAVAGGAKNIQYFGAGTRLSVL.

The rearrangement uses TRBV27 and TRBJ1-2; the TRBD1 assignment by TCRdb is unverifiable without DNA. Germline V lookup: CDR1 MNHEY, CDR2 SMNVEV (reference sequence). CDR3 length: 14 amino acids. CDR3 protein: CASSLSPGAVGYTF.

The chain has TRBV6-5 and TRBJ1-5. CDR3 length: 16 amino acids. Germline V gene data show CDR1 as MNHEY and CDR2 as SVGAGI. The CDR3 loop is CASSPPGPRTGQPQHF.

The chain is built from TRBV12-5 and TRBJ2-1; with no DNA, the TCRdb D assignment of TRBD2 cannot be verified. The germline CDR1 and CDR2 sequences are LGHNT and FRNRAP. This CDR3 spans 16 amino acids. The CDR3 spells CASGGYPQRNYNEQFF.

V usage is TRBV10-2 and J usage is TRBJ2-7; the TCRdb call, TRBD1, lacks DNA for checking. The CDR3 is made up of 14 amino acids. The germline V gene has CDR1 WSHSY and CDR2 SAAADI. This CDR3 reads CASTPRGIVDEQYF.

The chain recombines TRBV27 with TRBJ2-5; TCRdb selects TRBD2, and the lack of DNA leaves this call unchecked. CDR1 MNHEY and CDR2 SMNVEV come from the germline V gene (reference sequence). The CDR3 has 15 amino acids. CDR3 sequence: CASSFGTSGQETQYF.

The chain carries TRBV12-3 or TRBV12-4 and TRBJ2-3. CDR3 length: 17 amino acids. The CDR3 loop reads CASSLRITGTSTDTQYF.

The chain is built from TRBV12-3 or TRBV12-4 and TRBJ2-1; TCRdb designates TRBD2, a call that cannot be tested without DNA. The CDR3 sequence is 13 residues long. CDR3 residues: CASRASGNYEQFF.

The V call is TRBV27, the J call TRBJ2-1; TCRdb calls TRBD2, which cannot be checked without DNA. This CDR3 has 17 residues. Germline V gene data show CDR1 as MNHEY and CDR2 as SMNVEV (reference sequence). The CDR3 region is CASSSRNLAGGPDEQFF.

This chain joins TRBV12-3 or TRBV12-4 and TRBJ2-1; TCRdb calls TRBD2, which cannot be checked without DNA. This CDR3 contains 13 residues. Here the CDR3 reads CAIRRNWRNEQFF.

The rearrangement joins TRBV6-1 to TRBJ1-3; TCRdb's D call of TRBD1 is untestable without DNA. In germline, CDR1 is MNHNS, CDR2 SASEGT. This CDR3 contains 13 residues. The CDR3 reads CATRDRDGNTIYF.

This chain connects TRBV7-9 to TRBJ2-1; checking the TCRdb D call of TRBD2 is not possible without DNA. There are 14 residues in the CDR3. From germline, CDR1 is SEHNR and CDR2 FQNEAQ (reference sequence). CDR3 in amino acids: CASSLGSGRREQFF.

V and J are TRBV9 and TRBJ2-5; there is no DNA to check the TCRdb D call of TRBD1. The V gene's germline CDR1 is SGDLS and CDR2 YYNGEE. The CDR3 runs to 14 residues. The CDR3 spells CASSSPKPGETQYF. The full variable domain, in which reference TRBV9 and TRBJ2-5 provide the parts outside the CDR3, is DSGVTQTPKHLITATGQRVTLRCSPRSGDLSVYWYQQSLDQGLQFLIQYYNGEERAKGNILERFSAQQFPDLHSELNLSSLELGDSALYFCASSSPKPGETQYFGPGTRLLVL.

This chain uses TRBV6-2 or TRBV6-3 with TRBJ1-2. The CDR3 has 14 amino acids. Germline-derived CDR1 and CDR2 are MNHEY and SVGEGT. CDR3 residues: CASSPNTANYGYTF.